This TCR beta chain is from a study of cytomegalovirus exposure and HLA in healthy donors. General study results and limits: The TCR clusters that emerged in the first cohort tended, a later analysis found, to co-occur in the approximately 110 validation repertoires. The classifier, whose performance was assessed in both the original and validation cohorts, reportedly diagnosed cytomegalovirus status with high specificity and sensitivity. Researchers catalogued under 200 TCR beta chains as cytomegalovirus-associated.

Assay: immunoSEQ multiplex PCR; the TCRdb copy retains only in-frame clones and omits some. The data contain roughly 300,000 clones, around 89% of them singletons. As for this clone: Antigen unknown.

This clonotype originated in a woman aged 18-35 years in good health and CMV-seronegative. The sample comprised PBMCs.

The CDR3 bases are TGTGCCAGCCCTAGCGGGACCTCCTACGAGCAGTACTTC. Translation gives CASPSGTSYEQYF. V and J are TRBV6-1 and TRBJ2-7, with 9 bases fitting TRBD2. The ends lost 8 bases at V and 0 bases at J; junction bases unmatched: 2. The CDR3 extends over 13 amino acids. CDR1 and CDR2 from the germline V gene are MNHNS and SASEGT.